The rows below give T cell receptor beta chains drawn from one sample of a study of T cells expressing NK-cell markers. TCRdb re-called the 5' RACE reads; one entry per CDR3 protein, DNA not given. Recorded for this sample: over 350,000 distinct CDR3 sequences. The sequenced material came from blood T cells: a sorted CD56 or NKG2C T cell subset, CD4+ or CD8+ T cells, or bulk PBMC T cells (not recorded which). The receptor set was obtained from a woman aged 45-65 years in good health. CDR3s include the opening cysteine and the closing phenylalanine or tryptophan. Rows may omit the clone size; those that give it use once, few, many or a size class.

v_call	j_call	clone_size	cdr3_aa
TRBV30	TRBJ2-7	.	CAEGSNYEQYF
TRBV6-6	TRBJ1-1	.	CASSYHGTGETEAFF
TRBV7-9	TRBJ2-1	.	CASSATTGTSGRDNEQFF
TRBV20-1	TRBJ2-5	.	CSARDPAAETQYF
TRBV24-1	TRBJ1-6	.	CATSDPGRPLHF
TRBV11-2	TRBJ1-1	.	CASSLRDRGRGTEAFF
TRBV11-2	TRBJ1-1	.	CASSLGGLTGRDPMGNTEAFF
TRBV7-2	TRBJ2-1	.	CASSFGPGLAGSNEQFF
TRBV6-6	TRBJ1-1	.	CASSYGAGAAFF
TRBV20-1	TRBJ2-7	.	CSATPRDRGRVEQYF
TRBV21-1	TRBJ2-2	.	CASSKGETPTGELFF
TRBV7-9	TRBJ2-1	.	CASSFGTSKNEQFF
TRBV14	TRBJ2-3	.	CASSPWDQLRYTDTQYF
TRBV7-6	TRBJ2-3	.	CASTLLLGAKYTQYF
TRBV5-1	TRBJ2-4	.	CASSLLGVDQYF
TRBV3-1	TRBJ2-1	.	CASNREEGKQFF
TRBV20-1	TRBJ2-1	.	CSARDLDYNEQFF
TRBV29-1	TRBJ2-7	medium-sized	CSVVPGSKIYEQYF
TRBV12-3/TRBV12-4	TRBJ2-2	.	CASSLDGTGNTGELFF
TRBV7-9	TRBJ2-7	.	CASSSKDPGFGDTYEQYF
TRBV7-2	TRBJ2-4	.	CASSNRQESNIQYF
TRBV7-9	TRBJ2-2	.	CASSSMTLTGVRPNTGELFF
TRBV4-2	TRBJ1-2	.	CASSRDAAALPISYGYTF
TRBV5-6	TRBJ2-1	.	CASSLYSGSWDEQFF
TRBV11-2	TRBJ2-3	.	CASSFRLAGVADTQYF
TRBV28	TRBJ1-1	.	CASRSNQGFSAAFF
TRBV7-3	TRBJ2-2	.	CASSPTDREAPGELFF
TRBV7-9	TRBJ2-3	.	CASSLSVLAGVDTQYF
TRBV7-9	TRBJ2-2	.	CASSSRDRGNTGELFF
TRBV20-1	TRBJ1-4	.	CSARELTQSNEKLFF
TRBV20-1	TRBJ2-1	.	CSAPGLAGDSVGNEQFF
TRBV10-1	TRBJ2-3	.	CATSGSLTDTQYF
TRBV20-1	TRBJ2-3	.	CSARLAEGWNTDTQYF
TRBV30	TRBJ1-4	.	CAWSVGPNEKLFF
TRBV13	TRBJ2-1	.	CASSLTFTEQFF
TRBV5-1	TRBJ2-5	.	CASSLQGALQETQYF
TRBV27	TRBJ2-1	.	CASSLIGVYNEQFF
TRBV7-9	TRBJ2-5	.	CASTSQGKETQYF
TRBV10-3	TRBJ2-1	.	CAISVTSEQFF
TRBV6-2/TRBV6-3	TRBJ2-7	.	CASSGLAGTYEQYF
TRBV4-1	TRBJ1-5	.	CASSQGGMQGRSNQPQHF
TRBV18	TRBJ2-3	.	CASSPYQTSLGADTQYF
TRBV29-1	TRBJ2-1	.	CSVEVALGDQFF
TRBV5-1	TRBJ2-7	.	CASSYQDSPYEQYF
TRBV5-1	TRBJ1-2	.	CASSFDADPNYGYTF